The sequence of this T cell receptor (beta chain) was determined in a study of shared clonotypes between healthy human individuals. Turning to the study itself: Donors consisted of a couple of women and a few men between 18 and 49. For every donor, three CD4 naive, three CD4 memory, two CD8 naive and one CD8 memory plates were used. Study results and limitations: Clonotypes not shared had lower generation probabilities than those common to all four donors.

In the case of this clone: Its antigen remains unidentified.

Assay: immunoSEQ multiplex PCR; the TCRdb copy retains only in-frame clones and omits some. The sample carries under 1,100,000 clones, under 80% recorded once. V shed 2 bases, J shed 1 base, and the junction held 8 bases outside the gene matches. Germline V gives CDR1 MDHEN, CDR2 SYDVKM. CDR3 size: 18 residues. The material sequenced was memory CD4+ T cells sorted from blood. As for subset: CD45RA-negative fraction. This receptor was identified in a man aged 18 to 35 in good health. The V and J genes are TRBV28 and TRBJ2-3; 11 bases agree with TRBD2. The CDR3 spells CASSLGLAGGRGTDTQYF. CDR3 DNA sequence: TGTGCCAGCAGTTTAGGTTTAGCGGGGGGGCGAGGCACAGATACGCAGTATTTT.